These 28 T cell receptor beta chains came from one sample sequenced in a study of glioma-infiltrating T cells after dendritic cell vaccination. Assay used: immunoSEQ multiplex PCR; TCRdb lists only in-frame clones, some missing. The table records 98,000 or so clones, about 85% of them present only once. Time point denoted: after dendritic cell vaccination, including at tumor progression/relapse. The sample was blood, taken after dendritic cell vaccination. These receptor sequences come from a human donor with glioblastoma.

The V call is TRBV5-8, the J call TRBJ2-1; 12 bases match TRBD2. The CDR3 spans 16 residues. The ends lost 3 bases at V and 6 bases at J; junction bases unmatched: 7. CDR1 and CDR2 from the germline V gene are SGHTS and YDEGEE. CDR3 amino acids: CASSSQRTSGANEQFF. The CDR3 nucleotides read TGTGCCAGCAGCTCCCAACGGACTAGCGGGGCCAATGAGCAGTTCTTC.

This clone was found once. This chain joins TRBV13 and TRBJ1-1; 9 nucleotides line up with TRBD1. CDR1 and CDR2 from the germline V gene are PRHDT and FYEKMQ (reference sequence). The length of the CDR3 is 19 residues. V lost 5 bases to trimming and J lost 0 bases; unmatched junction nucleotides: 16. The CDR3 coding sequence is TGTGCCAGCAGCCTAAAATTACCTGGGACAGGGTCCATGAACACTGAAGCTTTCTTT. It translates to CASSLKLPGTGSMNTEAFF.

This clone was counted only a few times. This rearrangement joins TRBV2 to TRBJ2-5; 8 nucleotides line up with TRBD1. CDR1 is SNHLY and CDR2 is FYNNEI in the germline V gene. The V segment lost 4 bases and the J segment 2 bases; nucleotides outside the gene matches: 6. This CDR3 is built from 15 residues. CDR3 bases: TGTGCCAGCAGTGGCCGAGACAGGGGACAAGAGACCCAGTACTTC. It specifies CASSGRDRGQETQYF.

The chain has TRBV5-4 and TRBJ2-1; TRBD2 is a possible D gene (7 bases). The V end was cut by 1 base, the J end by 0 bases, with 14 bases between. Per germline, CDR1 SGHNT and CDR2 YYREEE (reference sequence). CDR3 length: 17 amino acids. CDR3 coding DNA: TGTGCCAGCAGCTTGTCCTTGGCGGGGGCCTCCTACAATGAGCAGTTCTTC. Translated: CASSLSLAGASYNEQFF.

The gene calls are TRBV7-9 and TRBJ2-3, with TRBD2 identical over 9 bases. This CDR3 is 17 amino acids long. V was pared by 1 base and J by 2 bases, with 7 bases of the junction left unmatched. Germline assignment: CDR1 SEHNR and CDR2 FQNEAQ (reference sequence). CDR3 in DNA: TGTGCCAGCAGCTTAGAAGGCGCTAGCGGGGCCACAGATACGCAGTATTTT. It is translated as CASSLEGASGATDTQYF.

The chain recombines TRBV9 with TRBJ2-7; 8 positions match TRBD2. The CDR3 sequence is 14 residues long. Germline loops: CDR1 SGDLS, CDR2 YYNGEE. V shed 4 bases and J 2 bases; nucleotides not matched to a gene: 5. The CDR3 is CASSPAGGPYEQYF. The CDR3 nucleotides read TGTGCCAGCAGCCCGGCGGGGGGTCCCTACGAGCAGTACTTC.

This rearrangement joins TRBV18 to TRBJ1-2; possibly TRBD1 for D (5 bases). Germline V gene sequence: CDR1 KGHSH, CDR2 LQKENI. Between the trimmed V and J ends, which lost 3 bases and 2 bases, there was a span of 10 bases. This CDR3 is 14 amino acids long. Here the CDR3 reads CASSPPGGNYGYTF. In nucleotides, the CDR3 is TGTGCCAGCTCACCGCCCGGGGGGAACTATGGCTACACCTTC.

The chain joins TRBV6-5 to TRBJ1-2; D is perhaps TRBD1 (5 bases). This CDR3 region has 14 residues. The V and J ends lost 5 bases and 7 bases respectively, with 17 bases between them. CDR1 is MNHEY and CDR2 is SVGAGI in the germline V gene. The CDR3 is CASSEVTAGGGYTF. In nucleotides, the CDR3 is TGTGCCAGCAGTGAAGTGACAGCCGGTGGTGGCTACACCTTC.

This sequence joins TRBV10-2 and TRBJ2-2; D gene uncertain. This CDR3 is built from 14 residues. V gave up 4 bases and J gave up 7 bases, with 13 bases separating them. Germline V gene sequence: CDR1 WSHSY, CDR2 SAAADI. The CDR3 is CASSVPPIDGELFF. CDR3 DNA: TGCGCCAGCAGTGTTCCCCCTATAGACGGGGAGCTGTTTTTT.

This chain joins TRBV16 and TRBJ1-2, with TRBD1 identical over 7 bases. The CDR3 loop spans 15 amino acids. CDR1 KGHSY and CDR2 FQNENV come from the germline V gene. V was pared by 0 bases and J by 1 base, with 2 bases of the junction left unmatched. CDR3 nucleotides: TGTGCCAGCAGCCAATCGGGGACAGTTAACTATGGCTACACCTTC. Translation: CASSQSGTVNYGYTF.

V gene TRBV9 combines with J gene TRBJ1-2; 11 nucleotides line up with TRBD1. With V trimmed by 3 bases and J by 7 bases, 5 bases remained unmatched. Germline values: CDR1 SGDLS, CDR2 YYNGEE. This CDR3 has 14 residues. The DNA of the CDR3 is TGTGCCAGCAGCGGAGGGACAGGGGGTCCTGGCTACACCTTC. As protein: CASSGGTGGPGYTF. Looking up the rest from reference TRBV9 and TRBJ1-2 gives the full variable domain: DSGVTQTPKHLITATGQRVTLRCSPRSGDLSVYWYQQSLDQGLQFLIQYYNGEERAKGNILERFSAQQFPDLHSELNLSSLELGDSALYFCASSGGTGGPGYTFGSGTRLTVV.

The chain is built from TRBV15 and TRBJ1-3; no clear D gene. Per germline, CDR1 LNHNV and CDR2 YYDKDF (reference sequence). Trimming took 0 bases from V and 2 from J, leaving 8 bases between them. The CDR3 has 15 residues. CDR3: CATSRDMAAGNTIYF. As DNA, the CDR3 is TGTGCCACCAGCAGAGATATGGCTGCTGGAAACACCATATATTTT.

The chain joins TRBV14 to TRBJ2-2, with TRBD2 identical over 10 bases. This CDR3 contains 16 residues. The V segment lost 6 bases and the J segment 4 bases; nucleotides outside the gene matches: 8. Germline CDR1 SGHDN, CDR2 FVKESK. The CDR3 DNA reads TGTGCCAGCAGGGCTAGCGGGAGTGGGACCACCGGGGAGCTGTTTTTT. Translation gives CASRASGSGTTGELFF. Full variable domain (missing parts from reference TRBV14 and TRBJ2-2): EAGVTQFPSHSVIEKGQTVTLRCDPISGHDNLYWYRRVMGKEIKFLLHFVKESKQDESGMPNNRFLAERTGGTYSTLKVQPAELEDSGVYFCASRASGSGTTGELFFGEGSRLTVL.

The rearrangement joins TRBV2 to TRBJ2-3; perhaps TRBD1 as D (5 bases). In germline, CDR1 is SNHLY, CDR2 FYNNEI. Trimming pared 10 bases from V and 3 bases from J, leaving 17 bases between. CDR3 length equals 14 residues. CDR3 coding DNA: TGTGCCACCTCACCCAGGGCCGGGACAGATACGCAGTATTTT. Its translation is CATSPRAGTDTQYF.

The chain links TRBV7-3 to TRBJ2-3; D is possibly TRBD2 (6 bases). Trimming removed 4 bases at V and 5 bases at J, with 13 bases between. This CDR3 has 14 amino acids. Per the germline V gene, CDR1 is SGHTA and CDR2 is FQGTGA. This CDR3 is CASSSGLPGDTQYF. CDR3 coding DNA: TGTGCCAGCAGCTCCGGACTACCGGGAGATACGCAGTATTTT.

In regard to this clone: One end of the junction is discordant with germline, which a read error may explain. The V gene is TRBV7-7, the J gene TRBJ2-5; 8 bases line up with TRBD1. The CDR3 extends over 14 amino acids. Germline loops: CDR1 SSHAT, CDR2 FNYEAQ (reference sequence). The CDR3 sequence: CASSQTGVAETQYF. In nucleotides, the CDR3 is TGTGCTAGCAGCCAGACAGGGGTCGCAGAGACCCAGTACTTC.

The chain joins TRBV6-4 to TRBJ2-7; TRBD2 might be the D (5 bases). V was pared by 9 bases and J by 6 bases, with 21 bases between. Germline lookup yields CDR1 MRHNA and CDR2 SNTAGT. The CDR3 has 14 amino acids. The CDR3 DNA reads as TGTGCCAGGGGAACGGGAATTTTCCCTTCCGAGCAGTACTTC. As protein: CARGTGIFPSEQYF.

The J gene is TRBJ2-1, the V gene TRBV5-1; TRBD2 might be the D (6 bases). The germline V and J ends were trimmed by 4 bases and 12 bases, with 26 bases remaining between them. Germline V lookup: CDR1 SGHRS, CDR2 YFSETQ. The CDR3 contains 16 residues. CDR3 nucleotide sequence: TGCGCCAGCAGCCAACCCGGACTAAAGAATACAATGAGGCAGTTCTTC. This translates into CASSQPGLKNTMRQFF. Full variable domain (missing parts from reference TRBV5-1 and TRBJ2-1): KAGVTQTPRYLIKTRGQQVTLSCSPISGHRSVSWYQQTPGQGLQFLFEYFSETQRNKGNFPGRFSGRQFSNSRSEMNVSTLELGDSALYLCASSQPGLKNTMRQFFGPGTRLTVL.

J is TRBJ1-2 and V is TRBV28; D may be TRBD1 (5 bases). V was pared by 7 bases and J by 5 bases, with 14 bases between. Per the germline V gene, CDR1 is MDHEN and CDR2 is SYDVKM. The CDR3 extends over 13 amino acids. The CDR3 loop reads CASTPGQQYGYTF. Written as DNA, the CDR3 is TGTGCCAGCACGCCAGGACAACAATATGGCTACACCTTC.

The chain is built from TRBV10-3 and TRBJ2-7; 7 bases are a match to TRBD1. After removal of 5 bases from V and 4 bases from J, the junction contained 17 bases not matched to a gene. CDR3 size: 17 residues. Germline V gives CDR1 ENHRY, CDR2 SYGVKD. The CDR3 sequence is CAISNKLTGSRPYEQYF. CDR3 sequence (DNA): TGTGCCATCAGTAACAAGCTGACAGGGTCTCGACCTTACGAGCAGTACTTC.

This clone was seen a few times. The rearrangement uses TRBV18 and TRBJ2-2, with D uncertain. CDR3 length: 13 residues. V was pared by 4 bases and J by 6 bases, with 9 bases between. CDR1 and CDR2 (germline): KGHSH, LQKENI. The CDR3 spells CASSRDQAGELFF. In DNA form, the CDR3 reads TGTGCCAGCTCACGCGACCAGGCCGGGGAGCTGTTTTTT. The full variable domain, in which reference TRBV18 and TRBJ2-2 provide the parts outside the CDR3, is NAGVMQNPRHLVRRRGQEARLRCSPMKGHSHVYWYRQLPEEGLKFMVYLQKENIIDESGMPKERFSAEFPKEGPSILRIQQVVRGDSAAYFCASSRDQAGELFFGEGSRLTVL.

The CDR3 here is CASSLGGAQDTQYF. CDR3 bases: TGCGCCAGCAGCTTGGGGGGAGCCCAAGATACGCAGTATTTT. This rearrangement joins TRBV5-1 to TRBJ2-3; possibly TRBD2 for D (5 bases). Germline CDR1 reads SGHRS; CDR2 reads YFSETQ. The CDR3 covers 14 residues. V lost 0 bases and J 5 bases, leaving 10 bases between the germline ends.

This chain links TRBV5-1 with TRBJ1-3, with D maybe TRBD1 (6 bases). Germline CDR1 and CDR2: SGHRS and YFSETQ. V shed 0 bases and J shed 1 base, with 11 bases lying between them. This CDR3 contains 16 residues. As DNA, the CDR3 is TGCGCCAGCAGCTTGGGACAGGAGTCATCTGGAAACACCATATATTTT. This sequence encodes CASSLGQESSGNTIYF.

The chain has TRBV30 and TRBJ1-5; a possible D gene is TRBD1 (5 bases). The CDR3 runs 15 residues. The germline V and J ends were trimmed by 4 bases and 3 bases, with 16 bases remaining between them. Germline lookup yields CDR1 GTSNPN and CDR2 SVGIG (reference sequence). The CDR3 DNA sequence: TGTGCCTGGAATCTCCGGGGGACTCACAATCAGCCCCAGCATTTT. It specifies CAWNLRGTHNQPQHF. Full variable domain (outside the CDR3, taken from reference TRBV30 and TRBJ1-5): SQTIHQWPATLVQPVGSPLSLECTVEGTSNPNLYWYRQAAGRGLQLLFYSVGIGQISSEVPQNLSASRPQDRQFILSSKKLLLSDSGFYLCAWNLRGTHNQPQHFGDGTRLSIL.

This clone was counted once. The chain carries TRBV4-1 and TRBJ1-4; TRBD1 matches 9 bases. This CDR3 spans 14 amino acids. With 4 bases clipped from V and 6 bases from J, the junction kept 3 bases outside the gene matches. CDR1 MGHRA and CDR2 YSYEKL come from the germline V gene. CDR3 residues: CASSPTGGYEKLFF. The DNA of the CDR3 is TGCGCCAGCAGCCCGACAGGGGGGTATGAAAAACTGTTTTTT.

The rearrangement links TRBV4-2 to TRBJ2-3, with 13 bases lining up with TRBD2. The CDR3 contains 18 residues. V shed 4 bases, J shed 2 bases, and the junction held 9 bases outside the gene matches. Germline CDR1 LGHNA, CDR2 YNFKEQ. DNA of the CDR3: TGTGCCAGCAGCCCCCGACTAGCGGGGGGCTCCGACACAGATACGCAGTATTTT. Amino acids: CASSPRLAGGSDTDTQYF.

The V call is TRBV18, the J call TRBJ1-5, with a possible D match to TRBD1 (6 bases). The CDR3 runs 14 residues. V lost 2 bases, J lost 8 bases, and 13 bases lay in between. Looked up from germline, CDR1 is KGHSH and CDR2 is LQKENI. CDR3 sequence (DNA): TGTGCCAGCTCACCAGGGTCCCAGGGGAAGCCCCAGCATTTT. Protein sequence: CASSPGSQGKPQHF.

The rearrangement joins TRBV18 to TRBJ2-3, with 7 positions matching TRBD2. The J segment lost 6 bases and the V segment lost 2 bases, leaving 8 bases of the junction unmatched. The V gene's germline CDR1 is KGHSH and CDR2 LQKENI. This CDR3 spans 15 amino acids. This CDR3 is CASSPFLAVTDTQYF. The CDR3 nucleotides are TGTGCCAGCTCACCATTCCTAGCGGTAACGGATACGCAGTATTTT.